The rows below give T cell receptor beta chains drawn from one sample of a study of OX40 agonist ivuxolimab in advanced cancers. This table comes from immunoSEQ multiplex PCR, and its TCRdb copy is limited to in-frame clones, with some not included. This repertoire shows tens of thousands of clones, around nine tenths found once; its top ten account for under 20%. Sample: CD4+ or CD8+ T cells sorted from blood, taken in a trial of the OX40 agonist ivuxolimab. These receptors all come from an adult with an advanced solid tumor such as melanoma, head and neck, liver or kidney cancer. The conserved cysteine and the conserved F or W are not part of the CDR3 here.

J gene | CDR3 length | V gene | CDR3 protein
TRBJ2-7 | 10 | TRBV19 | ASSQQGYEQY
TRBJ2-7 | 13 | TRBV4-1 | ASSQEPALDYEQY
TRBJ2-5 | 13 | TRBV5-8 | ASSFGRGRGETQY
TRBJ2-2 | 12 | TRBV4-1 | ASSQGPATGELF
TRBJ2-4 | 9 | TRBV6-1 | AARAKNIQY
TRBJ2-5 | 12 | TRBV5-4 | ASSLVGGQEAQY
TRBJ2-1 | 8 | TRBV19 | ATSLNEQF
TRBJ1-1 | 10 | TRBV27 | ASSPGSTEAF
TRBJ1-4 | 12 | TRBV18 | ASSPSQGDEKLF
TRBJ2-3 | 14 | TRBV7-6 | ASSLAGDRPTDTQY
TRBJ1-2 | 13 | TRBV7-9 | ASSLTKTGGGGYT
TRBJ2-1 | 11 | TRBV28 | ASSLPGANEQF